Only a few counts were recorded for the clone carrying this T cell receptor (beta chain). The antigen is not known. CD45RO/CCR7/CD25/CD127/CD95/CD27 separated CD4+ naive, central memory, regulatory and stem cell-like memory cells by sorting. This specimen comes from a study of beta chain features in type 1 diabetes. Across the whole study: Examination of sorted cells across all samples involved around 99 million cells.

Sequencing targeted expressed TCRB transcripts, as all isolated RNA had been reverse transcribed. The method was immunoSEQ multiplex PCR; TCRdb's version includes in-frame clones alone and lacks a portion of them. Here the sample spans 65,000 to 85,000 clones, about 50% being singletons. The germline CDR1 and CDR2 sequences are SGHDT and YYEEEE. This CDR3 comprises 15 residues. With 0 bases clipped from V and 5 bases from J, the junction kept 4 bases outside the gene matches. Regarding the study as a whole: For Type 1 diabetes patients, all four CD4+ subsets carried TCRB CDR3s that were moderately but significantly shorter. Comparison showed that naive, central memory and Treg TCRB repertoires appeared more similar among patients than among healthy donors. Reads derived from cDNA could over-represent cells showing high TCR expression.

The clonotype was recovered from a man in his thirties or forties with type 1 diabetes. This chain connects TRBV5-6 to TRBJ1-4; 7 bases map to TRBD1. Sequenced sample: central memory CD4+ T cells from blood. The CDR3 bases are TGTGCCAGCAGCTTGGTCGGGACAGAGAATGAAAAACTGTTTTTT. Translating gives CASSLVGTENEKLFF.